These T cell receptor beta chains were read from a single sample in a study of blood T cell repertoires in COVID-19. Measured with immunoSEQ multiplex PCR; TCRdb has only the in-frame clones, and not every one. Found here are approximately 100,000 clones, around nine tenths of them singletons; the top ten hold 15% to 20%. Sample: peripheral blood. These TCRs come from an elderly woman in a cohort sampled during active COVID-19. Each CDR3 is given with its conserved first and last residue. D genes are given only for firm matches. Not every row has a clone size; where given, it reads once, few, many or a size class.

J gene | V gene | D gene | CDR3 length | clone size | CDR3 protein | CDR3 DNA
TRBJ2-7 | TRBV3-1/TRBV3-2 | NA | 11 | NA | CASSLEDEQYF | TGTGCCAGCAGCCTCGAGGACGAGCAGTACTTC
TRBJ2-3 | TRBV19 | TRBD1 | 14 | NA | CASRETGQGDTQYF | TGTGCCAGTAGAGAGACAGGGCAAGGAGATACGCAGTATTTT
TRBJ2-1 | TRBV18 | TRBD1 | 15 | NA | CASSSSGQGFVEQFF | TGTGCCAGCTCATCCTCGGGACAGGGGTTTGTTGAGCAGTTCTTC
TRBJ2-1 | TRBV13 | NA | 20 | medium-sized | CASSRTGLGLWGGSYNEQFF | TGTGCCAGCAGCCGAACAGGGCTCGGTCTTTGGGGGGGTTCCTACAATGAGCAGTTCTTC
TRBJ1-2 | TRBV2 | NA | 14 | NA | CASSVRQLSYGYTF | TGTGCCAGCAGTGTAAGACAGCTAAGCTATGGCTACACCTTC
TRBJ2-5 | TRBV11-2 | NA | 15 | NA | CASSLRYPGQETQYF | TGTGCCAGCAGCTTACGTTACCCAGGCCAAGAGACCCAGTACTTC
TRBJ2-1 | TRBV5-1 | NA | 15 | NA | CASSLELAIYNEQFF | TGCGCCAGCAGCTTGGAACTCGCCATCTACAATGAGCAGTTCTTC
TRBJ2-3 | TRBV4-1 | TRBD2 | 17 | NA | CASSQEVTSGGAATQYF | TGCGCCAGCAGCCAAGAAGTAACTAGCGGGGGGGCAGCTACGCAGTATTTT
TRBJ2-5 | TRBV5-8 | TRBD2 | 17 | NA | CASSLGTSGRALETQYF | TGTGCCAGCAGCTTGGGGACTAGCGGGAGGGCCCTGGAGACCCAGTACTTC
TRBJ2-1 | TRBV7-8 | NA | 16 | NA | CASSFIGRGSYNEQFF | TGTGCCAGCAGCTTCATCGGTAGGGGCTCCTACAATGAGCAGTTCTTC
TRBJ2-5 | TRBV24-1 | TRBD1 | 16 | NA | CATSADRAELSETQYF | TGTGCCACCAGTGCAGACAGGGCCGAATTGTCGGAGACCCAGTACTTC
TRBJ2-7 | TRBV19 | NA | 14 | once | CASSITDGGYEQYF | TGTGCCAGTAGTATTACGGACGGAGGCTACGAGCAGTACTTC
TRBJ2-7 | TRBV4-2 | NA | 15 | NA | CASSQDLAGVYEQYF | TGTGCCAGCAGCCAAGATCTAGCCGGGGTCTACGAGCAGTACTTC
TRBJ2-3 | TRBV18 | TRBD2 | 17 | NA | CASSPGLAGVITDTQYF | TGTGCCAGCTCACCGGGACTAGCGGGAGTGATCACAGATACGCAGTATTTT
TRBJ1-5 | TRBV11-2 | NA | 15 | few | CASSYQGSPGQPQHF | TGTGCCAGCAGTTATCAGGGGTCCCCCGGCCAGCCCCAGCATTTT
TRBJ1-1 | TRBV4-2 | NA | 16 | NA | CASSQDSGPRGSEAFF | TGTGCCAGCAGCCAAGATAGCGGCCCTCGGGGGTCTGAAGCTTTCTTT
TRBJ2-5 | TRBV5-8 | TRBD2 | 17 | NA | CASSLSRGTTWGETQYF | TGTGCCAGCAGCTTGTCTAGAGGGACTACCTGGGGAGAGACCCAGTACTTC
TRBJ2-2 | TRBV9 | NA | 13 | NA | CASSVDFTGELFF | TGTGCCAGCAGCGTGGACTTCACCGGGGAGCTGTTTTTT
TRBJ1-1 | TRBV3-1/TRBV3-2 | NA | 16 | NA | CASSQALTGLVTEAFF | TGTGCCAGCAGCCAAGCACTTACAGGGCTCGTCACTGAAGCTTTCTTT
TRBJ2-3 | TRBV2 | TRBD2 | 15 | NA | CASSPNGRDTDTQYF | TGTGCCAGCAGCCCCAACGGGAGGGACACAGATACGCAGTATTTT
TRBJ2-2 | TRBV19 | TRBD1 | 16 | NA | CASSGRDRVNIGELFF | TGTGCCAGTAGTGGACGGGACAGGGTTAATATCGGGGAGCTGTTTTTT
TRBJ2-1 | TRBV12-1 | NA | 13 | NA | CANTGLYPNEQFF | TGTGCCAACACGGGACTTTATCCGAATGAGCAGTTCTTC
TRBJ2-7 | TRBV6-5 | TRBD1 | 16 | NA | CASSYSRGQGAYEQYF | TGTGCCAGCAGTTACTCCCGGGGCCAGGGGGCCTACGAGCAGTACTTC
TRBJ2-5 | TRBV30 | TRBD2 | 16 | NA | CAWSTRTSGGRETQYF | TGTGCCTGGAGTACCCGGACTAGCGGGGGCCGAGAGACCCAGTACTTC
TRBJ2-3 | TRBV9 | TRBD2 | 18 | NA | CASSVGVLRAGGLDTQYF | TGTGCCAGCAGCGTAGGTGTTTTGAGGGCGGGAGGGTTGGATACGCAGTATTTT